What follows are 19 T cell receptor beta chains derived from one specimen sequenced in a study of spatial heterogeneity in lung cancer. A single record per CDR3 protein comes from TCRdb applying MiXCR to the 5' RACE reads. The table shows around 120,000 distinct CDR3 sequences, with 12% occurring only once. Indicated time point: blood at routine non-recurrence follow-up after resection. Unsorted samples of tumor, nontumor lung or frozen PBMC had their whole RNA sequenced. The material was PBMCs, obtained at follow-up. The source is a male donor with early-stage non-small cell lung cancer.

This clonotype has just a few counts. The V and J genes are TRBV5-1 and TRBJ2-5; D gene ambiguous. CDR1 SGHRS and CDR2 YFSETQ come from the germline V gene. This CDR3 region has 12 residues. Trimming cost V 3 bases and J 0 bases, with 3 bases left between them. The CDR3 DNA follows: TGCGCCAGCAGCTCTCACCAAGAGACCCAGTACTTC. As protein: CASSSHQETQYF.

This clonotype was recorded many times. The V call is TRBV15, the J call TRBJ2-1, with a weak D call TRBD1 (6 bases). The germline gives CDR1 LNHNV, CDR2 YYDKDF (reference sequence). The CDR3 spans 16 residues. The V and J ends lost 0 bases and 4 bases respectively, with 13 bases between them. The CDR3 region has the DNA TGTGCCACCAGCAGAGATCCGGGTCAGGGGTACAATGAGCAGTTCTTC. It translates to CATSRDPGQGYNEQFF.

CDR3 bases: TGTGCCAACAAACAGGAGGTGAACACTGAAGCTTTCTTT. Protein sequence: CANKQEVNTEAFF. The rearrangement links TRBV2 to TRBJ1-1; the D gene is possibly TRBD1 (5 bases). Germline CDR1 is SNHLY and CDR2 is FYNNEI. The V and J ends lost 10 bases and 0 bases respectively, with 12 bases between them. The CDR3 is made up of 13 amino acids.

This clonotype was found a few times. V and J are TRBV2 and TRBJ2-7; 8 nucleotides line up with TRBD2. Germline CDR1 and CDR2: SNHLY and FYNNEI. This CDR3 comprises 12 residues. Trimming at V came to 11 bases and at J to 4 bases, leaving 7 bases not matched to a gene. CDR3 amino acids: CAVSGGLYEQYF. The CDR3 DNA reads as TGTGCCGTGTCGGGGGGGTTGTACGAGCAGTACTTC.

V is TRBV27 and J is TRBJ1-1, with D possibly matching TRBD1 (5 bases). CDR1 is MNHEY and CDR2 is SMNVEV in the germline V gene (reference sequence). Between the trimmed V and J ends, which lost 3 bases and 9 bases, there was a span of 14 bases. This CDR3 is 13 amino acids long. The DNA for the CDR3 is TGTGCCAGCAGTTTTCTCAGGGCAACAAAAGCTTTCTTT. This encodes CASSFLRATKAFF.

There are many counts of this clonotype. The chain employs TRBV28 and TRBJ1-1; 9 positions agree with TRBD1. Germline CDR1 and CDR2: MDHEN and SYDVKM. The CDR3 extends over 16 amino acids. Unmatched junction bases numbered 7, after V lost 4 bases and J lost 1 base. CDR3 sequence: CASSSIGTGKNTEAFF. In DNA, the CDR3 is TGTGCCAGCAGTTCGATCGGGACAGGGAAGAACACTGAAGCTTTCTTT.

The gene calls are TRBV6-6 and TRBJ2-3; no reliable D call. Germline V gene lookup returns CDR1 MNHNY and CDR2 SVGAGI (reference sequence). The CDR3 loop spans 13 amino acids. V lost 0 bases, J lost 5 bases, and 6 bases lay in between. CDR3 region: CASSYSLQDTQYF. In nucleotides, the CDR3 is TGTGCCAGCAGTTACTCTCTGCAAGATACGCAGTATTTT.

The genes are TRBV6-5 and TRBJ2-7, with D uncertain. Germline V gene data show CDR1 as MNHEY and CDR2 as SVGAGI. Trimming took 5 bases from V and 3 from J, leaving 17 bases between them. CDR3 length: 15 residues. In nucleotides, the CDR3 is TGTGCCAGCAGTCCCTACCCAAGGGATGGCTACGAGCAGTACTTC. This encodes CASSPYPRDGYEQYF.

This clonotype was counted ten times or more. The V call is TRBV4-2, the J call TRBJ2-5; possible D gene TRBD1, 5 bases. The CDR3 spans 16 residues. The V end was cut by 1 base, the J end by 0 bases, with 12 bases between. Germline loops: CDR1 LGHNA, CDR2 YNFKEQ. The CDR3 DNA sequence: TGTGCCAGCAGCCAAGGGGCACAGGCGGACCAAGAGACCCAGTACTTC. Its protein product is CASSQGAQADQETQYF.

This clonotype was counted ten times or more. The chain uses TRBV4-3 and TRBJ1-1; possibly TRBD1 for D (5 bases). The V gene lost 1 base and the J gene lost 5 bases, with 17 bases spanning the gap. This CDR3 spans 16 amino acids. Germline CDR1 and CDR2: LGHNA and YSLEER. CDR3 sequence reads: CASSQALGLGTTEAFF. Here the CDR3 DNA reads TGCGCCAGCAGCCAAGCCTTAGGGTTGGGGACGACTGAAGCTTTCTTT.

This clonotype has more than one count but fewer than ten. Here the CDR3 DNA reads TGTGCCAGCAGGGTGACACTCGCGAACACCGGGGAGCTGTTTTTT. Its protein is CASRVTLANTGELFF. The V gene is TRBV2, the J gene TRBJ2-2; D ambiguous. The ends were cut back, 6 bases at V and 0 bases at J, with 11 bases in the middle. Germline V gene lookup returns CDR1 SNHLY and CDR2 FYNNEI. The CDR3 loop spans 15 amino acids.

This clonotype was recorded a few times. The V call is TRBV9, the J call TRBJ2-5, with D possibly called TRBD1 or TRBD2 (5 bases each). V shed 3 bases and J shed 2 bases, with 14 bases lying between them. Germline-derived CDR1 and CDR2 are SGDLS and YYNGEE. The CDR3 runs 15 residues. This CDR3 is CASSAWAGAQETQYF. CDR3 nucleotide sequence: TGTGCCAGCAGCGCTTGGGCCGGGGCACAAGAGACCCAGTACTTC. Full variable domain (remainder filled in from reference TRBV9 and TRBJ2-5): DSGVTQTPKHLITATGQRVTLRCSPRSGDLSVYWYQQSLDQGLQFLIQYYNGEERAKGNILERFSAQQFPDLHSELNLSSLELGDSALYFCASSAWAGAQETQYFGPGTRLLVL.

In its sample, this clonotype was seen many times. The chain employs TRBV9 and TRBJ2-5; 8 nucleotides align to TRBD2. The CDR3 extends over 15 amino acids. CDR1 and CDR2 (germline): SGDLS, YYNGEE. The J segment lost 6 bases and the V segment lost 0 bases, leaving 7 bases of the junction unmatched. Here the CDR3 reads CASSVEGGGWQTQYF. The CDR3 coding sequence is TGTGCCAGCAGCGTAGAAGGCGGGGGGTGGCAGACCCAGTACTTC.

The CDR3 nucleotides read TGTGCCAGCAGTCAGGGGGACAGGAGCTCCTACGAGCAGTACTTC. This encodes CASSQGDRSSYEQYF. The chain uses TRBV27 and TRBJ2-7, with 8 bases fitting TRBD1. Per germline, CDR1 MNHEY and CDR2 SMNVEV (reference sequence). Trimming removed 5 bases from V and 0 bases from J; junction bases left unmatched: 6. The length of the CDR3 is 15 residues.

This clonotype was observed many times. This sequence joins TRBV5-5 and TRBJ1-2, with D unresolved. The CDR3 consists of 12 residues. V lost 0 bases and J lost 8, with 8 bases in between. The germline CDR1 and CDR2 sequences are SGHKS and YYEKEE (reference sequence). This CDR3 is CASSLGAGGYTF. In DNA form, the CDR3 reads TGTGCCAGCAGCTTGGGAGCTGGAGGCTACACCTTC.

The J gene is TRBJ2-7, the V gene TRBV7-2; 9 bases fit TRBD2. Losses at the gene ends were 5 bases for V and 10 bases for J; bases not matched to a gene: 6. The CDR3 extends over 12 amino acids. Germline V lookup: CDR1 SGHTA, CDR2 FQGNSA. CDR3 protein: CASSLGTSRQYF. CDR3 nucleotides: TGTGCCAGCAGCCTCGGGACTAGCAGACAGTACTTC.

The V gene is TRBV27, the J gene TRBJ1-2; D gene ambiguous. Germline V lookup: CDR1 MNHEY, CDR2 SMNVEV (reference sequence). V was trimmed by 4 bases and J by 3 bases, leaving 15 bases between them. The CDR3 is 15 residues long. The CDR3 DNA reads TGTGCCAGCAGTTATTCAGGAACCCTCTACTATGGCTACACCTTC. Translating gives CASSYSGTLYYGYTF.

This clonotype was recorded many times. J is TRBJ2-1 and V is TRBV29-1; D is ambiguous. CDR3 length equals 10 residues. Looked up from germline, CDR1 is SQVTM and CDR2 is ANQGSEA. The germline V and J ends were trimmed by 0 bases and 15 bases, with 9 bases remaining between them. Here the CDR3 reads CSVEEGATFF. CDR3 DNA: TGCAGCGTTGAAGAGGGTGCGACGTTCTTC.

The chain carries TRBV20-1 and TRBJ2-7; 12 bases map to TRBD2. CDR1 and CDR2 (germline): DFQATT, SNEGSKA (reference sequence). Losses at the gene ends were 6 bases for V and 1 base for J; bases not matched to a gene: 7. The CDR3 is 15 amino acids. CDR3 DNA sequence: TGCAGTGCCGACCCCACTAGCGGGGGGTCCTACGAGCAGTACTTC. Its protein product is CSADPTSGGSYEQYF.